Presented here are 15 T cell receptor beta chains from one specimen sequenced in a study of patients and donors after allogeneic stem cell transplantation. MiXCR was run by TCRdb on the RT-PCR reads, yielding one entry per CDR3 protein. The table lists 30,000 to 40,000 distinct CDR3 sequences, roughly a third of them singletons, with around 80% in the top ten. The specimen sequenced was blood, either unsorted or a sorted T cell fraction (not recorded which). The receptors were sampled from a human donor who was either an allogeneic HSCT recipient or a stem cell or donor lymphocyte infusion donor (not recorded which). It is not recorded whose cells these are; they may come from a transplant donor.

The V gene is TRBV6-6, the J gene TRBJ2-1; tentatively, D is TRBD1 or TRBD2 (6 bases each). This CDR3 contains 15 residues. V was clipped by 6 bases and J by 10 bases, with 22 bases between them. Per germline, CDR1 MNHNY and CDR2 SVGAGI (reference sequence). The CDR3 region is CASSAVDRGRLEQFF. CDR3 DNA sequence: TGTGCCAGCAGCGCTGTGGACAGAGGGAGGCTCGAGCAGTTCTTC.

The chain uses TRBV9 and TRBJ2-1; the D is unclear. The CDR3 loop spans 11 amino acids. V was cut by 3 bases and J by 7 bases, with 5 bases left in between. Germline CDR1 reads SGDLS; CDR2 reads YYNGEE. CDR3 loop: CASSGFNEQFF. In DNA form, the CDR3 reads TGTGCCAGCAGCGGCTTTAATGAGCAGTTCTTC. The whole variable domain, filled in from reference TRBV9 and TRBJ2-1, reads DSGVTQTPKHLITATGQRVTLRCSPRSGDLSVYWYQQSLDQGLQFLIQYYNGEERAKGNILERFSAQQFPDLHSELNLSSLELGDSALYFCASSGFNEQFFGPGTRLTVL.

The table lists this clonotype with a few counts. This chain uses TRBV27 with TRBJ1-2, with a possible D match to TRBD1 (6 bases). V was clipped by 5 bases and J by 4 bases, with 20 bases between them. The length of the CDR3 is 16 residues. Per the germline V gene, CDR1 is MNHEY and CDR2 is SMNVEV (reference sequence). DNA of the CDR3: TGTGCCAGCAGTCCATCATGGGGGCTCCTTGTCTATGGCTACACCTTC. Its translation is CASSPSWGLLVYGYTF.

The V gene is TRBV6-2 or TRBV6-3, the J gene TRBJ2-7, with 9 positions matching TRBD2. The trim removed 4 bases at V and 5 bases at J, leaving 15 bases unmatched. The germline gives CDR1 MNHEY, CDR2 SVGEGT. The CDR3 totals 17 residues. The CDR3 nucleotides read TGTGCCAGCAGTTTATCATCGTATCGTAGCGGGAGCCACGAGCAGTACTTC. This codes for CASSLSSYRSGSHEQYF.

The chain uses TRBV5-1 and TRBJ1-1; D perhaps matches TRBD1 (5 bases). The CDR3 is 14 residues long. CDR1 is SGHRS, CDR2 YFSETQ, per germline. Trimming cost V 1 base and J 8 bases, with 15 bases left between them. The CDR3 sequence is CASSLPSRESEAFF. In DNA, the CDR3 is TGCGCCAGCAGCTTGCCCTCCAGGGAATCCGAAGCTTTCTTT.

This chain connects TRBV3-1 to TRBJ1-4, with D possibly being TRBD1 (5 bases). The CDR3 loop spans 15 amino acids. Germline V gene sequence: CDR1 LGHDT, CDR2 YNNKEL (reference sequence). The ends were cut back, 1 base at V and 8 bases at J, with 14 bases in the middle. For the CDR3, the DNA is TGTGCCAGCAGCCAAGCGGGGGAGGGATACGAAAAACTGTTTTTT. The encoded protein is CASSQAGEGYEKLFF. Full variable domain (missing parts from reference TRBV3-1 and TRBJ1-4): DTAVSQTPKYLVTQMGNDKSIKCEQNLGHDTMYWYKQDSKKFLKIMFSYNNKELIINETVPNRFSPKSPDKAHLNLHINSLELGDSAVYFCASSQAGEGYEKLFFGSGTQLSVL.

Notes on this clonotype: At one end the junction does not follow the germline gene, possibly because of a read error. The chain recombines TRBV15 with TRBJ2-2; no firm D call. The CDR3 consists of 16 residues. Germline-derived CDR1 and CDR2 are LNHNV and YYDKDF (reference sequence). The DNA of the CDR3 is TGTGCCACCAGCAGAGATAACTACCGGAACAACGGGGAGCTGTTTTTT. Residues: CATSRDNYRNNGELFF. The whole variable domain, filled in from reference TRBV15 and TRBJ2-2, reads DAMVIQNPRYQVTQFGKPVTLSCSQTLNHNVMYWYQQKSSQAPKLLFHYYDKDFNNEADTPDNFQSRRPNTSFCFLDIRSPGLGDTAMYLCATSRDNYRNNGELFFGEGSRLTVL.

This clonotype was counted between two and nine times. The chain combines TRBV5-1 with TRBJ1-2; D is unclear. Germline V gene lookup returns CDR1 SGHRS and CDR2 YFSETQ. The CDR3 contains 15 residues. Deletions cut 0 bases from V and 0 bases from J, with 9 bases between. DNA of the CDR3: TGCGCCAGCAGCTTGGATGGGTCGGCTAACTATGGCTACACCTTC. It translates to CASSLDGSANYGYTF.

The chain uses TRBV5-6 and TRBJ2-1, with 10 positions matching TRBD2. Germline CDR1 SGHDT, CDR2 YYEEEE. There are 14 residues in the CDR3. V was pared by 4 bases and J by 8 bases, with 6 bases of the junction left unmatched. The CDR3 sequence: CASSESGGADEQFF. CDR3 nucleotides: TGTGCCAGCAGCGAAAGCGGGGGGGCCGATGAGCAGTTCTTC.

The V and J genes are TRBV7-2 and TRBJ2-2, with D perhaps matching TRBD1 (5 bases). The germline V gene encodes CDR1 SGHTA and CDR2 FQGNSA. V was clipped by 5 bases and J by 1 base, with 17 bases between them. This CDR3 comprises 17 residues. Written as DNA, the CDR3 is TGTGCCAGCAGCCCCATGACCCCCACAGGGAACACCGGGGAGCTGTTTTTT. It specifies CASSPMTPTGNTGELFF.

The rearrangement links TRBV3-1 to TRBJ1-1; TRBD1 matches at 7 bases. The CDR3 length is 14 residues. Germline CDR1 is LGHDT and CDR2 is YNNKEL (reference sequence). The V gene end was trimmed by 0 bases and the J gene end by 9 bases; junction bases not matched to a gene: 7. CDR3 DNA: TGTGCCAGCAGCCAAGAAGGGACAGCCGGGAAAGCTTTCTTT. Its translation: CASSQEGTAGKAFF.

The chain carries TRBV4-3 and TRBJ1-2; no definite D call. CDR3 length equals 14 residues. Per the germline V gene, CDR1 is LGHNA and CDR2 is YSLEER. Trimming took 2 bases from V and 6 from J, leaving 13 bases between them. The CDR3 DNA is TGCGCCAGCAGCCAAAGGCGACGGACTCATGGCTACACCTTC. It translates to CASSQRRRTHGYTF.

V gene TRBV10-2 combines with J gene TRBJ2-1; 9 nucleotides align to TRBD2. Unmatched junction bases numbered 6, after V lost 2 bases and J lost 7 bases. The length of the CDR3 is 15 residues. The V gene's germline CDR1 is WSHSY and CDR2 SAAADI. CDR3 protein: CASSEGLRGGNEQFF. Here the CDR3 DNA reads TGCGCCAGCAGTGAGGGTTTGCGGGGGGGGAATGAGCAGTTCTTC.

The chain joins TRBV6-6 to TRBJ2-7; 7 nucleotides match TRBD2. Germline loops: CDR1 MNHNY, CDR2 SVGAGI (reference sequence). Losses at the gene ends were 2 bases for V and 5 bases for J; bases not matched to a gene: 15. The CDR3 extends over 17 amino acids. CDR3 DNA sequence: TGTGCCAGCAGTTACGGGTTGGGGGGAGGGCCCCTTGACGAGCAGTACTTC. It is translated as CASSYGLGGGPLDEQYF.

This clonotype was counted a few times. The V and J genes are TRBV7-9 and TRBJ2-7, with a possible D match to TRBD2 (6 bases). The V end was cut by 0 bases, the J end by 4 bases, with 10 bases between. The germline V gene has CDR1 SEHNR and CDR2 FQNEAQ (reference sequence). This CDR3 region has 14 residues. CDR3 nucleotide sequence: TGTGCCAGCAGCTTAGCGGGAGGCGTGTACGAGCAGTACTTC. It specifies CASSLAGGVYEQYF.